The 2 T cell receptor beta chains reported below all come from one sample, sequenced in a study of T cell responses to AZD1222 COVID-19 vaccine. Generated by immunoSEQ multiplex PCR, the TCRdb table keeps only in-frame clones and is missing some. The table shows more than 150,000 clones, with just over 85% occurring only once. Sample: peripheral blood, taken on day 0 of AZD1222 vaccination. The source of these receptors is an adult in good health.

CDR3 DNA: TGTGCCAGCAGCAAAGCAGGGGATGGCTACACCTTC. Translation gives CASSKAGDGYTF. V usage is TRBV21-1 and J usage is TRBJ1-2; the listed D gene, TRBD1, was not tested against the DNA. TRBV21-1 is assigned pseudogene status. The CDR3 is made up of 12 amino acids.

The chain employs TRBV28 and TRBJ2-3; the match to TRBD2 covers 8 bases. Germline CDR1 and CDR2: MDHEN and SYDVKM. The CDR3 covers 16 residues. The junction had 4 bases not matched to a gene; V was cut back by 1 base and J by 1 base. DNA of the CDR3: TGTGCCAGCAGTTTATCTCCGGGGGGGGGCACAGATACGCAGTATTTT. Protein product: CASSLSPGGGTDTQYF.